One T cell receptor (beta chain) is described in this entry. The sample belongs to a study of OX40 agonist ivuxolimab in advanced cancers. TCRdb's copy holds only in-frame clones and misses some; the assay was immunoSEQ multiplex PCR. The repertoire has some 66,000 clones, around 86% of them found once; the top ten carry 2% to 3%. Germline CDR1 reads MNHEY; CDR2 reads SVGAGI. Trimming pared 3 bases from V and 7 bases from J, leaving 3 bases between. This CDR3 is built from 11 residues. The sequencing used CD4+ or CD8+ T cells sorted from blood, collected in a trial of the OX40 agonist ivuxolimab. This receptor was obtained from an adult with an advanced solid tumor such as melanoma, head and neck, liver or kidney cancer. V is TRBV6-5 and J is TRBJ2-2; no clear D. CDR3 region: CASSYHGELFF. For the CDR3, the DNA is TGTGCCAGCAGTTATCACGGGGAGCTGTTTTTT.